This T cell receptor (beta chain) appears in the sequencing data of a study of T cells after yellow fever vaccination. As for the study in general: Those fractions that held only low numbers of cells were prepared using the SMART-Seq v4 Ultra Low Input RNA kit. Study-level findings and limits: The secondary response peaked faster, at day 5 versus 15, but was weaker. The presence of abundant clonotypes contaminating from the bulk population was possible in FACS-sorted repertoires.

Universal primer sites and UMIs were introduced during 5'RACE template-switching synthesis of TCR cDNA. One entry per CDR3 protein, called by TCRdb with MiXCR from the 5' RACE reads. There are 450,000 to 550,000 distinct CDR3 sequences in the sample; 21% occur only once, and about 16% lies in the top ten. V lost 1 base to trimming and J lost 2 bases, with 11 bases between them. This CDR3 spans 14 amino acids. Germline V gene data show CDR1 as DFQATT and CDR2 as SNEGSKA (reference sequence). Concerning this clonotype itself: What it binds is not known.

The sequence came from a man younger than 30 who received the YFV17D yellow fever vaccine. The material sequenced was PBMCs, taken more than 20 days after the first yellow fever vaccination. V is TRBV20-1 and J is TRBJ2-5; D uncertain. The CDR3 spells CSARVTPLQETQYF. The CDR3 DNA reads TGCAGTGCTAGAGTCACTCCACTACAAGAGACCCAGTACTTC.